A single sample is the source of the 30 T cell receptor beta chains below, sequenced in a study of identical twins (dated by TCRdb to 2016 to 2017). Library preparation employed 5' RACE. For sequencing, an Illumina HiSeq 2000 was employed. The public reads were run again by TCRdb, first through fastp at Q25 and then through MiXCR, and only productive beta chains were kept. Each entry is one CDR3 protein sequence, shown with its most common DNA and genes. This sample has 200,000 to 250,000 distinct CDR3 sequences in its table, and 10% to 13% of those were observed once. Of the sample, approximately 11% is held by the ten largest clones. The sequencing input was memory T cells sorted from blood. The cell subset or site label for this specimen denotes: CD45RO+ enriched T cells. These receptors originate from a man aged 50-60 years in good health.

At least ten counts were recorded for this clonotype. The CDR3 protein is CSALGRYEQYF. CDR3 bases: TGCAGTGCTCTGGGGCGCTACGAGCAGTACTTC. The rearrangement uses TRBV20-1 and TRBJ2-7; D might be TRBD1 (5 bases). CDR1 and CDR2 from the germline V gene are DFQATT and SNEGSKA (reference sequence). V was pared by 5 bases and J by 3 bases, with 8 bases between. The CDR3 is 11 amino acids.

The chain links TRBV20-1 to TRBJ2-7; TRBD1 or TRBD2 may be the D gene (7 bases each). Germline V gene data show CDR1 as DFQATT and CDR2 as SNEGSKA (reference sequence). The V gene lost 6 bases and the J gene lost 7 bases, with 22 bases spanning the gap. The CDR3 is 14 residues long. The CDR3: CSAGLQGPGGEQYF. The CDR3 DNA reads TGCAGTGCGGGACTACAGGGGCCAGGGGGAGAGCAGTACTTC.

The chain carries TRBV20-1 and TRBJ1-5; no clear D. CDR1 is DFQATT, CDR2 SNEGSKA, per germline (reference sequence). V lost 3 bases, J lost 6 bases, and 15 bases lay in between. The CDR3 has 14 amino acids. DNA of the CDR3: TGCAGTGCTAGCCTTGGGAGTGGCAGTCAGCCCCAGCATTTT. Translation: CSASLGSGSQPQHF.

This clonotype has a count of ten or more. J is TRBJ2-2 and V is TRBV7-2; the D call may be TRBD1 or TRBD2 (7 bases each). The germline V gene encodes CDR1 SGHTA and CDR2 FQGNSA. This CDR3 spans 14 amino acids. Deletions cut 3 bases from V and 4 bases from J, with 9 bases between. The CDR3 here is CASSFRGGTGELFF. The CDR3, as DNA: TGTGCCAGCAGCTTCAGGGGGGGCACCGGGGAGCTGTTTTTT.

The chain uses TRBV25-1 and TRBJ2-7; the D call may be TRBD1 or TRBD2 (5 bases each). Germline CDR1 MGHDK, CDR2 SYGVNS. V was cut by 8 bases and J by 12 bases, with 8 bases left in between. This CDR3 comprises 8 residues. The chain's CDR3 is CASQGPYF. The DNA for the CDR3 is TGTGCCAGCCAGGGACCGTACTTC.

The chain has TRBV7-6 and TRBJ2-2, with a possible D match to TRBD1 (5 bases). The CDR3 is made up of 16 amino acids. Trimming pared 1 base from V and 4 bases from J, leaving 13 bases between. Germline CDR1 and CDR2: SGHVS and FNYEAQ. The CDR3 region is CASSLGSPRGTGELFF. CDR3 nucleotide sequence: TGTGCCAGCAGCTTAGGATCTCCTAGGGGCACCGGGGAGCTGTTTTTT.

This clonotype has ten or more counts. This chain uses TRBV6-1 with TRBJ2-4, with D unclear. The germline gives CDR1 MNHNS, CDR2 SASEGT. This CDR3 has 14 amino acids. Trimming removed 7 bases from V and 1 base from J, with 11 bases in between. The CDR3 spells CASNPRNAKNIQYF. Here the CDR3 DNA reads TGTGCCAGCAACCCCCGGAACGCCAAAAACATTCAGTACTTC.

This sequence joins TRBV6-1 and TRBJ2-1; D ambiguous. Trimming removed 7 bases from V and 8 bases from J, with 15 bases in between. Germline values: CDR1 MNHNS, CDR2 SASEGT. The CDR3 has 13 amino acids. In DNA form, the CDR3 reads TGTGCCAGCACTACACCATATTCCGATGAGCAGTTCTTC. This encodes CASTTPYSDEQFF.

There are many counts of this clonotype. The V and J genes are TRBV19 and TRBJ2-3; no reliable D call. V lost 2 bases to trimming and J lost 5 bases, with 14 bases between them. CDR1 LNHDA and CDR2 SQIVND come from the germline V gene (reference sequence). CDR3 length equals 15 residues. CDR3 sequence (DNA): TGTGCCAGTAGTATACTGAGTCTACAAGGAGATACGCAGTATTTT. It codes for CASSILSLQGDTQYF. The whole variable domain, remainder taken from reference TRBV19 and TRBJ2-3, is DGGITQSPKYLFRKEGQNVTLSCEQNLNHDAMYWYRQDPGQGLRLIYYSQIVNDFQKGDIAEGYSVSREKKESFPLTVTSAQKNPTAFYLCASSILSLQGDTQYFGPGTRLTVL.

This clonotype was seen only a few times. The chain carries TRBV4-3 and TRBJ1-2; D ambiguous. V was pared by 0 bases and J by 0 bases, with 11 bases between. The germline CDR1 and CDR2 sequences are LGHNA and YSLEER. CDR3 length equals 16 residues. The chain's CDR3 is CASSQDLLRANYGYTF. CDR3 DNA sequence: TGCGCCAGCAGCCAAGATCTTCTGAGAGCTAACTATGGCTACACCTTC.

Only a few counts were recorded for this clonotype. This rearrangement joins TRBV20-1 to TRBJ2-3; 10 bases align to TRBD2. J lost 2 bases, V lost 6 bases, and 8 bases had no gene match. This CDR3 has 15 amino acids. CDR1 and CDR2 (germline): DFQATT, SNEGSKA (reference sequence). CDR3 nucleotides: TGCAGTGCGATTAAGACTAGCGGGTACACAGATACGCAGTATTTT. Translated: CSAIKTSGYTDTQYF.

This clonotype was detected many times. V is TRBV6-5 and J is TRBJ2-3; D not certain. Germline-derived CDR1 and CDR2 are MNHEY and SVGAGI. The ends were cut back, 0 bases at V and 4 bases at J, with 14 bases in the middle. This CDR3 comprises 16 residues. CDR3 coding DNA: TGTGCCAGCAGTTACTCTAGCCCGAATGTAGCAGATACGCAGTATTTT. This encodes CASSYSSPNVADTQYF.

In this sample, this clonotype turned up a few times. The rearrangement joins TRBV6-2 or TRBV6-3 to TRBJ2-6, with D perhaps TRBD2 (5 bases). CDR3 size: 14 residues. With 10 bases removed from V and 0 bases from J, the gap between germline ends came to 10 bases. Germline CDR1 and CDR2: MNHEY and SVGEGT. The CDR3 nucleotides read TGTGCCATCCTGGGAGTCTCTGGGGCCAACGTCCTGACTTTC. It specifies CAILGVSGANVLTF.

This clonotype was picked up many times. V gene TRBV10-2 combines with J gene TRBJ1-5, with 7 bases lining up with TRBD1. Germline CDR1 is WSHSY and CDR2 is SAAADI. The CDR3 is 17 amino acids. Trimming removed 0 bases from V and 0 bases from J; junction bases left unmatched: 5. CDR3 DNA sequence: TGCGCCAGCAGTGAGTCCCGGACAGGCTATAGCAATCAGCCCCAGCATTTT. The encoded protein is CASSESRTGYSNQPQHF.

This clonotype was counted many times. The gene calls are TRBV3-1 and TRBJ2-7; D is ambiguous. CDR1 and CDR2 from the germline V gene are LGHDT and YNNKEL (reference sequence). The CDR3 covers 12 residues. Trimming took off 2 bases at V and 5 bases at J, with 7 bases between the two ends. The CDR3 region is CASSQRSHEQYF. In DNA form, the CDR3 reads TGTGCCAGCAGCCAACGGAGCCACGAGCAGTACTTC.

There are a few counts of this clonotype. The junction and the germline gene differ at one end; a read error may be behind it. The chain is built from TRBV2 and TRBJ2-7, with 8 bases aligning to TRBD2. This CDR3 spans 11 amino acids. Germline assignment: CDR1 SNHLY and CDR2 FYNNEI. The CDR3 protein is CASSDYGRADF. CDR3 DNA: TGTGCCAGCAGTGACTACGGGAGGGCCGATTTC.

This clonotype has only a few counts. The rearrangement joins TRBV5-5 to TRBJ1-2, with 7 nucleotides matching TRBD1. Unmatched junction bases numbered 8, after V lost 0 bases and J lost 9 bases. This CDR3 contains 14 residues. The germline V gene encodes CDR1 SGHKS and CDR2 YYEKEE (reference sequence). The CDR3, as DNA: TGTGCCAGCAGCTTGGGAGGCCAGGGGGGGAGCTACACCTTC. It encodes CASSLGGQGGSYTF.

In its sample, this clonotype was seen many times. The chain has TRBV20-1 and TRBJ1-1; TRBD1 agrees at 7 bases. The V and J ends lost 3 bases and 1 base, in that order; junction bases with no gene match: 5. The CDR3 spans 14 residues. The germline gives CDR1 DFQATT, CDR2 SNEGSKA (reference sequence). The CDR3 reads CSARTAGGNTEAFF. The CDR3 bases are TGCAGTGCTAGGACAGCAGGGGGGAACACTGAAGCTTTCTTT.

This clonotype was seen ten or more times. The chain joins TRBV28 to TRBJ2-1; D not certain. CDR3 length: 16 residues. V lost 2 bases to trimming and J lost 1 base, with 12 bases between them. Germline lookup yields CDR1 MDHEN and CDR2 SYDVKM. DNA for the CDR3: TGTGCCAGCAGTTTAGGAATTTCCTTATCCTACAATGAGCAGTTCTTC. Translated: CASSLGISLSYNEQFF. The full variable domain, in which reference TRBV28 and TRBJ2-1 provide the parts outside the CDR3, is DVKVTQSSRYLVKRTGEKVFLECVQDMDHENMFWYRQDPGLGLRLIYFSYDVKMKEKGDIPEGYSVSREKKERFSLILESASTNQTSMYLCASSLGISLSYNEQFFGPGTRLTVL.

This clonotype has at least ten counts. The chain carries TRBV5-4 and TRBJ1-1; D may be TRBD1 (6 bases). Trimming removed 1 base at V and 8 bases at J, with 9 bases between. The CDR3 spans 12 residues. The germline V gene has CDR1 SGHNT and CDR2 YYREEE (reference sequence). The CDR3 DNA reads TGTGCCAGCAGCTTGCGAGGGGGGGAAGCTTTCTTT. Protein sequence: CASSLRGGEAFF.

The chain couples TRBV5-1 to TRBJ2-2; D is possibly TRBD2 (6 bases). The CDR3 runs 15 residues. CDR1 is SGHRS, CDR2 YFSETQ, per germline. The ends were cut back, 4 bases at V and 1 base at J, with 11 bases in the middle. As DNA, the CDR3 is TGCGCCAGCAGCCCTCGCGGGGTGAACACCGGGGAGCTGTTTTTT. Translating gives CASSPRGVNTGELFF. Based on the CDR3 plus reference TRBV5-1 and TRBJ2-2, the full variable domain is KAGVTQTPRYLIKTRGQQVTLSCSPISGHRSVSWYQQTPGQGLQFLFEYFSETQRNKGNFPGRFSGRQFSNSRSEMNVSTLELGDSALYLCASSPRGVNTGELFFGEGSRLTVL.

This clonotype was counted a few times. The chain has TRBV12-3 or TRBV12-4 and TRBJ1-2; D ambiguous. V was cut by 3 bases and J by 2 bases, with 13 bases left in between. The CDR3 has 15 amino acids. CDR3 in amino acids: CASSLGQRTNYGYTF. Here the CDR3 DNA reads TGTGCCAGCAGTTTGGGTCAGCGGACGAACTATGGCTACACCTTC.

Ten or more counts support this clonotype. The rearrangement joins TRBV12-3 or TRBV12-4 to TRBJ2-3; no definite D call. V dropped 7 bases and J dropped 0 bases, with 14 bases sitting between them. This CDR3 comprises 15 residues. CDR3 nucleotides: TGTGCCAGCACCAACGTTCCCACGAGCACAGATACGCAGTATTTT. Protein product: CASTNVPTSTDTQYF.

The genes are TRBV23-1 and TRBJ2-2, with 9 bases that match TRBD1. TRBV23-1 is treated as an ORF (open reading frame) with a function not yet certain. The CDR3 loop spans 17 amino acids. V was pared by 1 base and J by 3 bases, with 6 bases of the junction left unmatched. CDR3 loop: CASSQYPQGADTGELFF. In DNA form, the CDR3 reads TGCGCCAGCAGTCAATACCCACAGGGGGCTGACACCGGGGAGCTGTTTTTT.

This clonotype was seen ten or more times. The V gene is TRBV5-1, the J gene TRBJ1-2, with D possibly being TRBD1 (6 bases). Germline V gives CDR1 SGHRS, CDR2 YFSETQ. The CDR3 totals 15 residues. V was clipped by 4 bases and J by 1 base, with 14 bases between them. The CDR3 coding sequence is TGCGCCAGCAGCCCACAGACAGGAATTAACTATGGCTACACCTTC. It is translated as CASSPQTGINYGYTF.

The chain uses TRBV15 and TRBJ1-1; no clear D. The CDR3 runs 14 residues. Looked up from germline, CDR1 is LNHNV and CDR2 is YYDKDF (reference sequence). Trimming pared 6 bases from V and 4 bases from J, leaving 15 bases between. The CDR3, as DNA: TGTGCCACCAGAAGACGATTCGGGTCCACTGAAGCTTTCTTT. Encoded protein: CATRRRFGSTEAFF.

This clonotype was seen repeatedly, ten times or more. This rearrangement joins TRBV4-2 to TRBJ2-5; 8 bases are a match to TRBD1. This CDR3 spans 14 amino acids. Trimming removed 4 bases from V and 5 bases from J; junction bases left unmatched: 6. Looked up from germline, CDR1 is LGHNA and CDR2 is YNFKEQ. This CDR3 is CASSPSDREETQYF. DNA for the CDR3: TGTGCCAGCAGCCCCTCGGACAGGGAGGAGACCCAGTACTTC.

This clonotype has ten or more counts. CDR3 amino acids: CASSTLAGGPKTQYF. The CDR3 DNA reads TGTGCCAGCAGCACTCTAGCGGGAGGGCCGAAGACCCAGTACTTC. This chain uses TRBV7-2 with TRBJ2-5, with TRBD2 matching 12 bases. Unmatched junction bases numbered 7, after V lost 5 bases and J lost 6 bases. The CDR3 loop spans 15 amino acids. Germline V CDR1 and CDR2: SGHTA, FQGNSA.

The genes are TRBV29-1 and TRBJ1-4, with a possible D match to TRBD1 (5 bases). Trimming removed 7 bases from V and 5 bases from J, with 11 bases in between. CDR1 and CDR2 (germline): SQVTM, ANQGSEA. The CDR3 is 12 residues long. The CDR3 DNA sequence: TGCAGCGCTCGGGACGGGAATGAAAAACTGTTTTTT. Translated, it gives CSARDGNEKLFF. Full variable domain (remainder filled in from reference TRBV29-1 and TRBJ1-4): SAVISQKPSRDICQRGTSLTIQCQVDSQVTMMFWYRQQPGQSLTLIATANQGSEATYESGFVIDKFPISRPNLTFSTLTVSNMSPEDSSIYLCSARDGNEKLFFGSGTQLSVL.

On this clonotype itself: Without the conserved terminal phenylalanine or tryptophan, this CDR3 likely stems from a read error. J is TRBJ1-6 and V is TRBV28; no clear D. Trimming took off 2 bases at V and 0 bases at J, with 5 bases between the two ends. The CDR3 has 15 amino acids. CDR1 and CDR2 from the germline V gene are MDHEN and SYDVKM. CDR3 coding DNA: TGTGCCAGCAGTTTAGGTCACTCCTATAATTCACCCCTCCACTGT. Protein product: CASSLGHSYNSPLHC.